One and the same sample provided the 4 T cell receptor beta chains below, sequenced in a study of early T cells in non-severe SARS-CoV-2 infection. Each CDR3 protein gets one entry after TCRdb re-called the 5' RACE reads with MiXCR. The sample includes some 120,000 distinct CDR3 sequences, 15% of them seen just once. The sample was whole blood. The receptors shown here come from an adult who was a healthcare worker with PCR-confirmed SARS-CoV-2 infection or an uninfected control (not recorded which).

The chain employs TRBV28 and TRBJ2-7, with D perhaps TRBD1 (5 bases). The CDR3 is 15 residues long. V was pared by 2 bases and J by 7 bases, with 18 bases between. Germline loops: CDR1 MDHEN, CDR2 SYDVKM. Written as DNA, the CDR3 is TGTGCCAGCAGTTTAGCGCAGGGCGGTTTTGGAGAGCAGTACTTC. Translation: CASSLAQGGFGEQYF.

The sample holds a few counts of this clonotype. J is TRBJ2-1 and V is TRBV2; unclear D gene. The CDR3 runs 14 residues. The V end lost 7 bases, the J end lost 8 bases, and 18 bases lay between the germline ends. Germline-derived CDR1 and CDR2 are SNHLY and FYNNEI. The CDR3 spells CASTGIVYFDEQFF. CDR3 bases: TGTGCCAGCACCGGAATAGTATATTTTGATGAGCAGTTCTTC.

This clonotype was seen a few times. CDR3 residues: CASSLAGLLNEKLFF. CDR3 nucleotides: TGTGCCAGCAGCCTAGCCGGTCTCCTGAATGAAAAACTGTTTTTT. V gene TRBV13 combines with J gene TRBJ1-4, with D uncertain. Between the trimmed V and J ends, which lost 5 bases and 5 bases, there was a span of 15 bases. CDR1 and CDR2 (germline): PRHDT, FYEKMQ (reference sequence). The CDR3 loop spans 15 amino acids.

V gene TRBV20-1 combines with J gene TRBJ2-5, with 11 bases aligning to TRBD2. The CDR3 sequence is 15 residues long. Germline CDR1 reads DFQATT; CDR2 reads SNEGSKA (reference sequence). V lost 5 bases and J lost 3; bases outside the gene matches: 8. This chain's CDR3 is CSASPGSGGEETQYF. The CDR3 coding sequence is TGCAGTGCTTCCCCAGGTAGCGGGGGGGAAGAGACCCAGTACTTC.